Following are 4 T cell receptor beta chains from one sample sequenced in a study of control samples from healthy donors and cancer patients. Sequenced by immunoSEQ multiplex PCR; TCRdb stores in-frame clones only, minus some. This table holds about 29,000 clones, roughly 87% found once. The specimen sequenced was formalin-fixed, paraffin-embedded tissue. These receptor sequences come from a female donor with melanoma.

This rearrangement joins TRBV12-3 or TRBV12-4 to TRBJ1-6, with unresolved D. V was trimmed by 3 bases and J by 7 bases, leaving 7 bases between them. There are 13 residues in the CDR3. The CDR3 coding sequence is TGTGCCAGCAGTTTGGAAGGGAATTCACCCCTCCACTTT. Its protein product is CASSLEGNSPLHF.

This clone was found once. The J gene is TRBJ2-2, the V gene TRBV4-1; 10 bases match TRBD1. CDR3 length equals 17 residues. The germline gives CDR1 MGHRA, CDR2 YSYEKL. V was pared by 4 bases and J by 6 bases, with 11 bases of the junction left unmatched. CDR3 coding DNA: TGCGCCAGCAGCCCAAGAAGGGGGGACAGGGGTTCCGGGGAGCTGTTTTTT. Protein sequence: CASSPRRGDRGSGELFF.

This chain uses TRBV4-2 with TRBJ2-1; D gene ambiguous. The CDR3 spans 16 residues. The germline V and J ends were trimmed by 1 base and 3 bases, with 13 bases remaining between them. Germline V lookup: CDR1 LGHNA, CDR2 YNFKEQ. The CDR3 here is CASSQAVHQGYNEQFF. The CDR3 bases are TGTGCCAGCAGCCAAGCAGTCCACCAAGGCTACAATGAGCAGTTCTTC.

The V call is TRBV5-1, the J call TRBJ1-1; 8 nucleotides line up with TRBD1. This CDR3 is built from 15 residues. The germline V gene encodes CDR1 SGHRS and CDR2 YFSETQ. The V gene end was trimmed by 5 bases and the J gene end by 0 bases; junction bases not matched to a gene: 6. The CDR3 sequence: CASRYSGGVNTEAFF. The CDR3 bases are TGCGCCAGCAGATACTCAGGGGGCGTGAACACTGAAGCTTTCTTT.